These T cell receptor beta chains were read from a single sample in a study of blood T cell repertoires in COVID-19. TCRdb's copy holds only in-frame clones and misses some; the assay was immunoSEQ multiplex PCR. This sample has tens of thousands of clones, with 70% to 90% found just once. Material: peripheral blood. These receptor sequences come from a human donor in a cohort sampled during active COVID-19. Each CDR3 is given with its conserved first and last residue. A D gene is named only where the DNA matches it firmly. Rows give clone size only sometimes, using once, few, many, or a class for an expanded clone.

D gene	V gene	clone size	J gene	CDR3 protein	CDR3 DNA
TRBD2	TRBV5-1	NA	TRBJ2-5	CASSSGTSGRETQYF	TGCGCCAGCAGCTCCGGGACTAGCGGGAGGGAGACCCAGTACTTC
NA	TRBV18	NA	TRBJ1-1	CASSPPDRLNTEAFF	TGTGCCAGCTCACCACCTGACAGATTGAACACTGAAGCTTTCTTT
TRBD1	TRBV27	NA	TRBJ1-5	CASSSRTGPNQPQHF	TGTGCCAGCAGTTCCCGGACAGGGCCCAATCAGCCCCAGCATTTT
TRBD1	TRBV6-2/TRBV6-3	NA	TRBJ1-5	CASSPGQGESQPQHF	TGTGCCAGCAGCCCGGGACAGGGGGAAAGTCAGCCCCAGCATTTT
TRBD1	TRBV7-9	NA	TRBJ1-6	CASSLGQGSLYNSPLHF	TGTGCCAGCAGCTTAGGACAGGGGTCATTGTATAATTCACCCCTCCACTTT
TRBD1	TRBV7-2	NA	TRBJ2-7	CASSFDKYRGEQYF	TGTGCCAGCAGCTTCGATAAGTACAGGGGCGAGCAGTACTTC
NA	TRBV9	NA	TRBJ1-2	CASSVARDMDYYGYTF	TGTGCCAGCAGCGTAGCCCGGGACATGGACTACTATGGCTACACCTTC
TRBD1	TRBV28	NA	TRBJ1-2	CASSLGTGIYGYTF	TGTGCCAGCAGTTTGGGGACAGGAATCTATGGCTACACCTTC
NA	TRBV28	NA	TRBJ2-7	CASSIPTYRYEQYF	TGTGCCAGCAGTATACCGACTTACCGCTACGAGCAGTACTTC
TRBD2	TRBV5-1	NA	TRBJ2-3	CASSLASGSRTDTQYF	TGCGCCAGCAGCTTGGCTAGCGGGTCCCGCACAGATACGCAGTATTTT
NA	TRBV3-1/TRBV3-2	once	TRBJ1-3	CASSQGRERGNTIYF	TGTGCCAGCAGCCAAGGGAGGGAACGGGGAAACACCATATATTTT
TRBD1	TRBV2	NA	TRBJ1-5	CASSVRGLGNQPQHF	TGTGCCAGCAGTGTGAGGGGGCTGGGCAATCAGCCCCAGCATTTT
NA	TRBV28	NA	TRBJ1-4	CASSLGGFNEKLFF	TGTGCCAGCAGTCTGGGGGGGTTTAATGAAAAACTGTTTTTT
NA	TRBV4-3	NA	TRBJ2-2	CASSQDPQGAWTGELFF	TGCGCCAGCAGCCAAGACCCACAGGGAGCTTGGACCGGGGAGCTGTTTTTT
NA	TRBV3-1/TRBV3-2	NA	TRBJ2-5	CASSLSETQYF	TGTGCCAGCAGCCTATCGGAGACCCAGTACTTC
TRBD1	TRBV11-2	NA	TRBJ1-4	CASSSTGTGERKLFF	TGTGCCAGCAGCTCAACCGGGACAGGGGAAAGAAAACTGTTTTTT
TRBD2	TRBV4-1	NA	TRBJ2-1	CASSQRRGGWEQFF	TGCGCCAGCAGCCAAAGACGGGGGGGCTGGGAGCAGTTCTTC
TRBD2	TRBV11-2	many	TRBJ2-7	CASSLNSGRGYEQYF	TGTGCCAGCAGCTTAAATAGCGGGAGGGGCTACGAGCAGTACTTC
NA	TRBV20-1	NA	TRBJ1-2	CSASYQGHYGYTF	TGCAGTGCTAGTTACCAGGGGCACTATGGCTACACCTTC
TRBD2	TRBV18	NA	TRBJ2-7	CASSSRGGYEQYF	TGTGCCAGCTCAAGCCGGGGGGGGTACGAGCAGTACTTC
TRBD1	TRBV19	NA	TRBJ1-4	CASSDRGLSASFF	TGTGCCAGTAGTGACAGGGGCTTGAGTGCTTCGTTTTTT
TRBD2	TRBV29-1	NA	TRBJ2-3	CSVEKREGKKQYF	TGCAGCGTTGAAAAGCGGGAGGGAAAGAAGCAGTATTTT
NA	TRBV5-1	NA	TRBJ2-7	CASSLAKGRDEQYF	TGCGCCAGCAGCTTGGCCAAGGGGCGCGACGAGCAGTACTTC
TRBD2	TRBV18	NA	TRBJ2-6	CASSPTGTSGRASSGANVLTF	TGTGCCAGCTCGCCCACCGGGACTAGCGGGAGGGCTTCCTCTGGGGCCAACGTCCTGACTTTC
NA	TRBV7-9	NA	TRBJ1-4	CASSLDPRDEKLFF	TGTGCCAGCAGCTTGGACCCCAGGGATGAAAAACTGTTTTTT
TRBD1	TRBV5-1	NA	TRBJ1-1	CASSPPGGAESEAFF	TGCGCCAGCAGTCCGCCAGGGGGTGCCGAATCTGAAGCTTTCTTT
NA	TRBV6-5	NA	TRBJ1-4	CASRQTTNEKLFF	TGTGCCAGCAGACAGACAACTAATGAAAAACTGTTTTTT
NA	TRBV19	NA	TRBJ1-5	CASSPLSGNQPQHF	TGTGCCAGTAGCCCCTTATCTGGCAATCAGCCCCAGCATTTT
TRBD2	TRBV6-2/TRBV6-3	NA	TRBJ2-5	CASSRTTSGETQYF	TGTGCCAGCAGTCGAACGACTAGCGGAGAGACCCAGTACTTC
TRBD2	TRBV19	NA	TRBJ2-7	CASSFGTSASYEQYF	TGTGCCAGTAGTTTCGGGACTAGCGCATCCTACGAGCAGTACTTC
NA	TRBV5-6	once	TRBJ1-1	CASSLVSAGGSEAFF	TGTGCCAGCAGCTTGGTCTCAGCCGGCGGGTCTGAAGCTTTCTTT
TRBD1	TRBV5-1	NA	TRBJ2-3	CASSQGTVTDTQYF	TGCGCCAGCAGCCAAGGGACAGTCACAGATACGCAGTATTTT
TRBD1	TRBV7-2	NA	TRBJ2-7	CASSFTFGTGIFHYEQYF	TGTGCCAGCAGCTTTACGTTCGGGACAGGCATATTTCACTACGAGCAGTACTTC
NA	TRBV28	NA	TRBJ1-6	CASSPTYNSPLHF	TGTGCCAGCAGCCCAACCTATAATTCACCCCTCCACTTT
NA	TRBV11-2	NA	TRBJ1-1	CASSFQTGIRTEAFF	TGTGCCAGCAGCTTTCAAACAGGGATTAGAACTGAAGCTTTCTTT
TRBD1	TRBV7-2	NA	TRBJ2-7	CASSLATGITYEQYF	TGTGCCAGCAGCTTAGCGACAGGGATCACCTACGAGCAGTACTTC
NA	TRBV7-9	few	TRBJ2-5	CASSLVGHQETQYF	TGTGCCAGCAGCTTAGTGGGGCACCAAGAGACCCAGTACTTC
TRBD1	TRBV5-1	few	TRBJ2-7	CASSSAGQGRTYEQYF	TGCGCCAGCAGCTCCGCTGGACAGGGGAGGACCTACGAGCAGTACTTC
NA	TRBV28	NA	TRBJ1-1	CASLANRVGAFF	TGTGCCAGCCTAGCTAACAGGGTCGGAGCTTTCTTT
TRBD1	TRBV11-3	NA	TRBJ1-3	CASSSGQYSGNTIYF	TGTGCCAGCAGCTCGGGACAGTACTCTGGAAACACCATATATTTT
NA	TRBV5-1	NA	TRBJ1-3	CASSFGSSGNTIYF	TGCGCCAGCAGCTTTGGTAGCTCTGGAAACACCATATATTTT
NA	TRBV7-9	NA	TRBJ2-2	CASSIDTTGELFF	TGTGCCAGCAGCATTGACACAACCGGGGAGCTGTTTTTT
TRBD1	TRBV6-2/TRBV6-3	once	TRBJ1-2	CASSYPRTGDYGYTF	TGTGCCAGCAGTTACCCCAGGACAGGAGACTATGGCTACACCTTC
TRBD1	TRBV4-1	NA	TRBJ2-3	CASSPKRGQGFADTQYF	TGCGCCAGCAGCCCGAAGCGGGGACAGGGATTCGCAGATACGCAGTATTTT
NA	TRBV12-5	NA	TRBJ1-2	CASGTRTGRGGYTF	TGTGCTAGTGGTACGCGGACGGGGAGAGGTGGCTACACCTTC
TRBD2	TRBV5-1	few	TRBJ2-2	CASSLGLAGAGELFF	TGCGCCAGCAGCCTCGGACTAGCGGGAGCCGGGGAGCTGTTTTTT
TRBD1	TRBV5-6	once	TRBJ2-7	CASSETGTGAYEQYF	TGTGCCAGCAGCGAGACCGGGACAGGGGCCTACGAGCAGTACTTC
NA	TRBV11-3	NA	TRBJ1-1	CASSFTQGNTEAFF	TGTGCCAGCAGCTTCACACAGGGGAACACTGAAGCTTTCTTT
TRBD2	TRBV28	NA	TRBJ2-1	CASGLPTQREALLDEQFF	TGTGCCAGCGGATTACCAACCCAGCGGGAGGCCCTTTTGGATGAGCAGTTCTTC
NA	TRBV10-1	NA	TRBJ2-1	CATSPFRTASYNEQFF	TGCGCCACCTCACCTTTCCGGACAGCGTCCTACAATGAGCAGTTCTTC
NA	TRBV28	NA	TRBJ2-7	CASTRGWQQYF	TGTGCCAGCACCCGAGGTTGGCAGCAGTACTTC
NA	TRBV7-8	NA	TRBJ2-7	CASSHRQAFSYEQYF	TGTGCCAGCAGCCACCGACAGGCCTTTTCCTACGAGCAGTACTTC
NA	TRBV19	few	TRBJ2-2	CASSITNTGELFF	TGTGCCAGTAGTATTACGAACACCGGGGAGCTGTTTTTT
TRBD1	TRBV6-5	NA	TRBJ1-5	CASRPGTALNQPQHF	TGTGCCAGCAGGCCCGGGACAGCCTTAAATCAGCCCCAGCATTTT
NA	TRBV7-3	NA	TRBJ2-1	CASSEDSYNEQFF	TGTGCCAGCAGCGAGGACTCCTACAATGAGCAGTTCTTC
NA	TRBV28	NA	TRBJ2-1	CASRWQGYNEQFF	TGTGCCAGCAGGTGGCAGGGTTACAATGAGCAGTTCTTC
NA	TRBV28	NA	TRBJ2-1	CASRTGHNEQFF	TGTGCCAGCAGGACAGGCCACAATGAGCAGTTCTTC
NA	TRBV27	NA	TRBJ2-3	CASSLGFGTDTDTQYF	TGTGCCAGCAGTTTAGGGTTCGGCACAGACACAGATACGCAGTATTTT
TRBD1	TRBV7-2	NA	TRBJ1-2	CASSLDRGYYGYTF	TGTGCCAGCAGCTTGGACAGGGGCTACTATGGCTACACCTTC
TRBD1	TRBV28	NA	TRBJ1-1	CASSDAGQGPTEAFF	TGTGCCAGCAGCGACGCGGGACAGGGTCCCACTGAAGCTTTCTTT